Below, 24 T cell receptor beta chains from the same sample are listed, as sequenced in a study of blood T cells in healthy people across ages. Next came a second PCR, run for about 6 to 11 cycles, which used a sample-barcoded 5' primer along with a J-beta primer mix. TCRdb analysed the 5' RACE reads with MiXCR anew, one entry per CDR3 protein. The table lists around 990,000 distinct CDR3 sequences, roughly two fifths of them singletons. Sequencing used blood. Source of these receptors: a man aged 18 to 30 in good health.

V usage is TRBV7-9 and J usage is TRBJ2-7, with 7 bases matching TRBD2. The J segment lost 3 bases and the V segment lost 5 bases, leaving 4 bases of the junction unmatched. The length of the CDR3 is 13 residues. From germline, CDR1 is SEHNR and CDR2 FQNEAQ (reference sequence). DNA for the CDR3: TGTGCCAGCAGCAAGCGGGAACTCTACGAGCAGTACTTC. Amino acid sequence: CASSKRELYEQYF.

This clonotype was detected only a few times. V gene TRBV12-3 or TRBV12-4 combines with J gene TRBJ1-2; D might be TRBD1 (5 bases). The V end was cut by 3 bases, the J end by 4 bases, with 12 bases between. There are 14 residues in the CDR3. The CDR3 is CASSFLGGGYGYTF. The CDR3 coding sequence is TGTGCCAGCAGTTTTCTCGGGGGGGGCTATGGCTACACCTTC.

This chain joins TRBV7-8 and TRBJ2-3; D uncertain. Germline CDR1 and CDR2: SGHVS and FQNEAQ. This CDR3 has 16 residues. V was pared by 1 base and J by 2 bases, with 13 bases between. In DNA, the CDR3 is TGTGCCAGCAGCTTAGTACGTTCAAGGCCCACAGATACGCAGTATTTT. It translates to CASSLVRSRPTDTQYF.

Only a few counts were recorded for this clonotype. As DNA, the CDR3 is TGTGCCAGCAGCTTGTGGTGGCACTCCTATGGCTACACCTTC. This translates into CASSLWWHSYGYTF. The gene calls are TRBV5-6 and TRBJ1-2, with no clear D. This CDR3 comprises 14 residues. Trimming took off 1 base at V and 4 bases at J, with 11 bases between the two ends. Looked up from germline, CDR1 is SGHDT and CDR2 is YYEEEE.

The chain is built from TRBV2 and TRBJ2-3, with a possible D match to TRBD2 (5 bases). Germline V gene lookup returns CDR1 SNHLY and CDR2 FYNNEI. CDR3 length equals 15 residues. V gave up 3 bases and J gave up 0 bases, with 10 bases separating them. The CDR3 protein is CASSDEEDSTDTQYF. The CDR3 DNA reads TGTGCCAGCAGTGATGAGGAGGACAGCACAGATACGCAGTATTTT.

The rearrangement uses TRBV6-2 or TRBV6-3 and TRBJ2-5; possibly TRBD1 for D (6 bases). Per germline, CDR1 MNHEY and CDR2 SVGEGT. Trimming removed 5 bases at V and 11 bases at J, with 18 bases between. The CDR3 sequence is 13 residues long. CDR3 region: CASSRDLTGEQYF. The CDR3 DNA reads TGTGCCAGCAGTCGCGACCTGACAGGTGAGCAGTACTTC.

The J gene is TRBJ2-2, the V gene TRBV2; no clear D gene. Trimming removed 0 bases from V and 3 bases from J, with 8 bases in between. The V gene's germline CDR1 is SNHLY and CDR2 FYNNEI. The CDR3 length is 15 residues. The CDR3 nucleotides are TGTGCCAGCAGTGAAGCGGTCGAGGACACCGGGGAGCTGTTTTTT. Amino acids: CASSEAVEDTGELFF.

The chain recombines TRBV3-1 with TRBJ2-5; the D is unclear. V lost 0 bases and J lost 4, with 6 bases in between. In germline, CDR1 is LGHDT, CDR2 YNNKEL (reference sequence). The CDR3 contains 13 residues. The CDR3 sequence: CASSQDNGETQYF. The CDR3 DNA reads TGTGCCAGCAGCCAAGATAACGGAGAGACCCAGTACTTC.

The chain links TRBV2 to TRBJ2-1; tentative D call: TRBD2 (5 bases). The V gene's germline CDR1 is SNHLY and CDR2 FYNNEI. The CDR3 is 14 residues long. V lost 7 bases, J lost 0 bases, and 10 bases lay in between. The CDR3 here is CASTQGSSYNEQFF. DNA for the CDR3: TGTGCCAGCACCCAAGGGAGCTCCTACAATGAGCAGTTCTTC.

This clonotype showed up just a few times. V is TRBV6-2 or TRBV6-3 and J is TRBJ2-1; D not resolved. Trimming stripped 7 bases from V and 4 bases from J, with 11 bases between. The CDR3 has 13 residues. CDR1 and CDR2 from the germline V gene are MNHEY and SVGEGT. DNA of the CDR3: TGTGCCAGCATAGGCGACGAATACAATGAGCAGTTCTTC. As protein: CASIGDEYNEQFF.

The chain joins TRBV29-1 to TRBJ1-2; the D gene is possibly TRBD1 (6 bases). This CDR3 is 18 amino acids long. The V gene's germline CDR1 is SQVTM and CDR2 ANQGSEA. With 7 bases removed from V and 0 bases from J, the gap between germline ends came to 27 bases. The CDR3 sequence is CSADLAHGRGQANYGYTF. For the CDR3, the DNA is TGCAGCGCCGATTTAGCCCACGGCAGGGGACAAGCTAACTATGGCTACACCTTC.

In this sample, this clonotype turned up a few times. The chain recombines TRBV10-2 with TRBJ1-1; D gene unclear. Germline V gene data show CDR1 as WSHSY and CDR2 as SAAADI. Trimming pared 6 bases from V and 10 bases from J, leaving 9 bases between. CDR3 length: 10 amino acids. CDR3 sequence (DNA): TGCGCCAGCAGGGGTATGGGAGCTTTCTTT. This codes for CASRGMGAFF.

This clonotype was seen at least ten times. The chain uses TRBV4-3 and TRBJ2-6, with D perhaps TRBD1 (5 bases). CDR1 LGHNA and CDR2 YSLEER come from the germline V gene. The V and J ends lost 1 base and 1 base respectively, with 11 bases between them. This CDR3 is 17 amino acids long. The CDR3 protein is CASSQGQSESGANVLTF. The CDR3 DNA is TGCGCCAGCAGCCAAGGACAGTCAGAGTCTGGGGCCAACGTCCTGACTTTC.

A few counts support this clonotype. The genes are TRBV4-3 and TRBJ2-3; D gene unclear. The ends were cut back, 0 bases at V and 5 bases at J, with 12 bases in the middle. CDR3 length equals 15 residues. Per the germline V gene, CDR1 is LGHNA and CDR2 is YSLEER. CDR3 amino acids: CASSQEAGFGDTQYF. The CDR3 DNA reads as TGCGCCAGCAGCCAAGAGGCCGGGTTTGGAGATACGCAGTATTTT.

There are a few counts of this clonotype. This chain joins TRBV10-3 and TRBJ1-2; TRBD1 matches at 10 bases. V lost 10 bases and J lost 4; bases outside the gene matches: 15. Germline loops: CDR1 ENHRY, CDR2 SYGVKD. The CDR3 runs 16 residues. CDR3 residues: CATEGVGQGEAYGYTF. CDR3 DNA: TGTGCCACCGAAGGGGTCGGACAGGGGGAGGCCTATGGCTACACCTTC.

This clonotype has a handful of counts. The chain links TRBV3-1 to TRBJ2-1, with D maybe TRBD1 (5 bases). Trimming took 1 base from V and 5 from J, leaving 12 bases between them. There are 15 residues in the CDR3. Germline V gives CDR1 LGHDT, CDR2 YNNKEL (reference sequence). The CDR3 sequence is CASSQGFQGNNEQFF. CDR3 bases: TGTGCCAGCAGCCAAGGTTTTCAGGGTAACAATGAGCAGTTCTTC.

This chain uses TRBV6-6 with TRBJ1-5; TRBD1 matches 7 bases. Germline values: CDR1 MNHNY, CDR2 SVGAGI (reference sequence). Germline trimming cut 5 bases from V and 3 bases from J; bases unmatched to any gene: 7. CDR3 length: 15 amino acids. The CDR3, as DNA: TGTGCCAGCAGTAACCTGGGACAGATCAATCAGCCCCAGCATTTT. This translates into CASSNLGQINQPQHF.

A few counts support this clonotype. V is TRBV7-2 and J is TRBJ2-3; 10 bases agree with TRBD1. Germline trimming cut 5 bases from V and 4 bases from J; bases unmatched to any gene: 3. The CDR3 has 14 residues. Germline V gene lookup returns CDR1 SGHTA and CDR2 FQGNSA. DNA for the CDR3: TGTGCCAGCAGCAAGGACAGGGGGTCAGATACGCAGTATTTT. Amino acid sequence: CASSKDRGSDTQYF.

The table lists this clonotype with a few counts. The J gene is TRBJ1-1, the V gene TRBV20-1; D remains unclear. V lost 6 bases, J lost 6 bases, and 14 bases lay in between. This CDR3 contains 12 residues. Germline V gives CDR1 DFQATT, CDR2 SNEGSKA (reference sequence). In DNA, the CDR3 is TGCAGTGCCCTCGACATGGACCCTGAAGCTTTCTTT. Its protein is CSALDMDPEAFF.

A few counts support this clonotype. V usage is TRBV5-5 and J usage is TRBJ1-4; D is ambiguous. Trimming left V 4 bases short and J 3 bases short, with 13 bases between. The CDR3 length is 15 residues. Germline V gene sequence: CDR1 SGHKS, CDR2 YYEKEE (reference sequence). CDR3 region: CASSRIPDPNEKLFF. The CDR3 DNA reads TGTGCCAGCAGCCGCATTCCGGACCCTAATGAAAAACTGTTTTTT.

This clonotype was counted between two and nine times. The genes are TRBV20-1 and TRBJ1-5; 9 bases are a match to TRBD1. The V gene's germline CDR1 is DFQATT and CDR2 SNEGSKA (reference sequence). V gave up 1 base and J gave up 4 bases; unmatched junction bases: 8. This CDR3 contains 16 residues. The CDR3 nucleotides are TGCAGTGCTAGAGGGACAGGGGACGATGGGAATCAGCCCCAGCATTTT. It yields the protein CSARGTGDDGNQPQHF.

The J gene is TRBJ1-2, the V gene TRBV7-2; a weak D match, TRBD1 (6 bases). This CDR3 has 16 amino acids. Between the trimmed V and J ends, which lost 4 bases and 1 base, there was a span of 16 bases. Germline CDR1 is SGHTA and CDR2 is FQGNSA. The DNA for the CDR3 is TGTGCCAGCAGCTCCTTGGGGGCGGATAATAACTATGGCTACACCTTC. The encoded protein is CASSSLGADNNYGYTF.

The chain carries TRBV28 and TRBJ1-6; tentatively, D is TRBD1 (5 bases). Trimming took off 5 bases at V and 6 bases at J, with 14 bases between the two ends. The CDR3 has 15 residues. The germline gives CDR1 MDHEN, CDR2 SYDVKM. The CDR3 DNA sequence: TGTGCCAGCAGTCCGCAAGGGGTGTTTAATTCACCCCTCCACTTT. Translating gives CASSPQGVFNSPLHF.

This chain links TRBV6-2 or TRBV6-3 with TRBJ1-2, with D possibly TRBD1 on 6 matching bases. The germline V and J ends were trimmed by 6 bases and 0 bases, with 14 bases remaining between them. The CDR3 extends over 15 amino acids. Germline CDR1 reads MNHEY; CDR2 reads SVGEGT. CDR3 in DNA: TGTGCCAGCAGCCACAGGGAATCGGCTAACTATGGCTACACCTTC. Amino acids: CASSHRESANYGYTF.